The 9 T cell receptor beta chains reported below all come from one sample, sequenced in a study of cytomegalovirus exposure and HLA in healthy donors. The PCR had 60 Vbeta and 13 Jbeta primers. TCRdb's table, derived via immunoSEQ multiplex PCR, lists solely in-frame clones and lacks some. The table lists 130,000 to 150,000 clones, about 82% of them singletons. Material: PBMCs. Every receptor here comes from a man under 40 in good health and CMV-seronegative.

The chain has TRBV7-2 and TRBJ2-1; 13 bases fit TRBD2. Germline CDR1 is SGHTA and CDR2 is FQGNSA. The CDR3 consists of 17 residues. V was clipped by 1 base and J by 9 bases; unmatched bases: 9. CDR3 amino acids: CASSLVTTSGGSAEQFF. The CDR3 DNA sequence: TGTGCCAGCAGCTTAGTTACGACTAGCGGGGGGAGTGCTGAGCAGTTCTTC.

To note about this clone: The germline gene is not matched at one end of the junction; a read error may be the cause. The gene calls are TRBV4-1 and TRBJ2-1; 10 bases are a match to TRBD2. The CDR3 has 15 amino acids. From germline, CDR1 is MGHRA and CDR2 YSYEKL. CDR3 residues: CASSQGASGSLQQLF. CDR3 nucleotides: TGCGCCAGCAGCCAGGGTGCTAGCGGGAGTCTTCAGCAACTCTTC.

In this sample, this clone turned up a few times. The chain carries TRBV19 and TRBJ2-2; D uncertain. Deletions cut 5 bases from V and 4 bases from J, with 5 bases between. Germline lookup yields CDR1 LNHDA and CDR2 SQIVND (reference sequence). CDR3 size: 12 residues. Here the CDR3 reads CASSPFTGELFF. The CDR3 DNA follows: TGTGCCAGTAGTCCCTTCACCGGGGAGCTGTTTTTT.

The chain combines TRBV7-9 with TRBJ2-5; 7 nucleotides agree with TRBD1. The CDR3 totals 15 residues. Germline CDR1 reads SEHNR; CDR2 reads FQNEAQ (reference sequence). Trimming cost V 5 bases and J 5 bases; bases outside gene matches: 11. CDR3 DNA: TGTGCCAGCAGCCGAGGGGGCGGATTGGGGGAGACCCAGTACTTC. Its translation: CASSRGGGLGETQYF.

V gene TRBV6-1 combines with J gene TRBJ1-1; 7 bases agree with TRBD1. V shed 10 bases, J shed 7 bases, and the junction held 9 bases outside the gene matches. Germline CDR1 and CDR2: MNHNS and SASEGT. The CDR3 covers 12 residues. The CDR3 loop is CATGTAGREAFF. The CDR3 coding sequence is TGTGCCACAGGGACAGCGGGTCGTGAAGCTTTCTTT.

This clone was picked up a small number of times. This chain uses TRBV6-5 with TRBJ1-1, with 8 bases aligning to TRBD1. After removal of 10 bases from V and 3 bases from J, the junction contained 7 bases not matched to a gene. Germline-derived CDR1 and CDR2 are MNHEY and SVGAGI. The CDR3 has 13 residues. Written as DNA, the CDR3 is TGTGCCACAAAACAGGGGGTTCACACTGAAGCTTTCTTT. Residues: CATKQGVHTEAFF.

This clone has only a few counts. The chain joins TRBV5-1 to TRBJ1-5; TRBD1 aligns across 9 bases. CDR1 and CDR2 from the germline V gene are SGHRS and YFSETQ. With 1 base clipped from V and 4 bases from J, the junction kept 3 bases outside the gene matches. The CDR3 loop spans 15 amino acids. CDR3 DNA sequence: TGCGCCAGCAGCTTGAGTGGGACAGGGAATCAGCCCCAGCATTTT. Translated: CASSLSGTGNQPQHF.

The chain employs TRBV6-1 and TRBJ1-2; D is perhaps TRBD1 (6 bases). CDR3 size: 13 residues. Germline V lookup: CDR1 MNHNS, CDR2 SASEGT. V was trimmed by 10 bases and J by 2 bases, leaving 14 bases between them. For the CDR3, the DNA is TGTGCCACCCACCTGACAGGAAACTATGGCTACACCTTC. Translated, it gives CATHLTGNYGYTF.

Only a few counts were recorded for this clone. The chain joins TRBV27 to TRBJ2-1; 12 bases align to TRBD2. This CDR3 region has 16 residues. Germline values: CDR1 MNHEY, CDR2 SMNVEV (reference sequence). The V segment lost 11 bases and the J segment 5 bases; nucleotides outside the gene matches: 13. The CDR3 here is CASSSGRLAGDNEQFF. As DNA, the CDR3 is TGTGCCTCCTCATCTGGGCGACTAGCGGGAGACAATGAGCAGTTCTTC.